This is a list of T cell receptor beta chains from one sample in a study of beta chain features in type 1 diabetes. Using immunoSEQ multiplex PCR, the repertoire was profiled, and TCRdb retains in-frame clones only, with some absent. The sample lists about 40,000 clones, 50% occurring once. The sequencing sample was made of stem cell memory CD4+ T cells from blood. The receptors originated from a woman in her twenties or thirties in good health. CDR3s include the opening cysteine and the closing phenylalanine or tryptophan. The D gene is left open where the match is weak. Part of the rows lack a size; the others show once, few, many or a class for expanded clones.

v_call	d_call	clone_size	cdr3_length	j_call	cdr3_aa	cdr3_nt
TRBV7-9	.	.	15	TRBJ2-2	CASSSQRIAPGELFF	TGTGCCAGCAGCTCCCAGCGAATTGCACCCGGGGAGCTGTTTTTT
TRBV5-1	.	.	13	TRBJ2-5	CASRLGSQETQYF	TGCGCCAGCAGGTTGGGCAGCCAAGAGACCCAGTACTTC
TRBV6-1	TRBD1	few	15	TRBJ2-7	CASTYLGQVYYEQYF	TGTGCCAGCACCTACCTGGGACAGGTATACTACGAGCAGTACTTC
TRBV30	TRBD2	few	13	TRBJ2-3	CAWTSGSSDTQYF	TGTGCCTGGACTAGCGGGAGTTCAGATACGCAGTATTTT
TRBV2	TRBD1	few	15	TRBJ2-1	CASKNPDRRHNEQFF	TGTGCCAGCAAGAACCCGGACAGGCGCCACAATGAGCAGTTCTTC
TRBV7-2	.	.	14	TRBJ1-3	CASSLTLEGNTIYF	TGTGCCAGCAGCTTAACTTTGGAGGGAAACACCATATATTTT
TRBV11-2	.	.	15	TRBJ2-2	CASNPMGQLAGELFF	TGTGCCAGCAATCCCATGGGCCAGCTTGCCGGGGAGCTGTTTTTT
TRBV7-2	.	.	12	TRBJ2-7	CASSLVGAEQYF	TGTGCCAGCAGCTTAGTGGGCGCCGAGCAGTACTTC
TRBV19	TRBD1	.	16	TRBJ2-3	CASTSHRGISTDTQYF	TGTGCCAGTACCTCACACAGGGGTATTTCGACAGATACGCAGTATTTT
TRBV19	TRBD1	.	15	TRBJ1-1	CASSRRQGPNTEAFF	TGTGCCAGTAGTAGAAGACAGGGGCCGAACACTGAAGCTTTCTTT
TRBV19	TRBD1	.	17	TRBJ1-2	CASTLEGTGRPYGGYTF	TGTGCCAGTACTCTAGAAGGGACAGGCCGACCTTATGGTGGCTACACCTTC
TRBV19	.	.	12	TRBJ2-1	CASRDRGHEQFF	TGTGCCAGTAGGGATAGGGGTCATGAGCAGTTCTTC
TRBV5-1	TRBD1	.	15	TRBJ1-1	CASSNGQGMNTEAFF	TGCGCCAGCAGCAACGGACAGGGGATGAACACTGAAGCTTTCTTT
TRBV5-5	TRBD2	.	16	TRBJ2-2	CASSSLAGENTGELFF	TGTGCCAGCAGCTCCTTAGCGGGAGAGAACACCGGGGAGCTGTTTTTT
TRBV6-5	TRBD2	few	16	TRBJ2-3	CASTYSGSGREDTQYF	TGTGCCAGCACCTACTCAGGAAGCGGGAGAGAAGATACGCAGTATTTT
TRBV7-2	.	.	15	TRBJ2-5	CASSLVSRNQETQYF	TGTGCCAGCAGCTTAGTCTCTAGAAATCAAGAGACCCAGTACTTC
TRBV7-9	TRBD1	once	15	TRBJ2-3	CASSSGTGSTDTQYF	TGTGCCAGCAGCTCCGGGACAGGTAGCACAGATACGCAGTATTTT
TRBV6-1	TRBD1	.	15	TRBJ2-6	CASRTGLSGANVLTF	TGTGCCAGCAGGACAGGGCTCTCTGGGGCCAACGTCCTGACTTTC
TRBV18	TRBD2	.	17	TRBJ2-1	CASSPRSLAGGNNEQFF	TGTGCCAGCTCACCACGTTCACTAGCGGGAGGTAACAATGAGCAGTTCTTC
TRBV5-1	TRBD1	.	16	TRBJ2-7	CASSSEMTGALYEQYF	TGCGCCAGCAGCTCGGAGATGACAGGGGCCCTATACGAGCAGTACTTC
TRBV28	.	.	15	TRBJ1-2	CASSPRGEGKVSYTF	TGTGCCAGCAGTCCCCGGGGAGAGGGAAAAGTCAGCTACACCTTC
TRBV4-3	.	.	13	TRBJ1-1	CASSPRRDTEAFF	TGCGCCAGCAGCCCCAGACGGGACACTGAAGCTTTCTTT
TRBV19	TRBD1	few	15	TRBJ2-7	CASSTSGQGFYEQYF	TGTGCCAGTAGTACTTCGGGACAGGGCTTCTACGAGCAGTACTTC
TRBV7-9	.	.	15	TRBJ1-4	CASSSNRATNEKLFF	TGTGCCAGCAGCTCTAACAGGGCGACTAATGAAAAACTGTTTTTT
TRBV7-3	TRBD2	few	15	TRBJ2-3	CASRLAGALTDTQYF	TGTGCCAGCAGATTAGCGGGGGCACTCACAGATACGCAGTATTTT
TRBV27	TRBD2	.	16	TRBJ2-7	CASSSRASGRAVEQYF	TGTGCCAGCAGTTCCCGGGCTAGCGGGAGGGCCGTCGAGCAGTACTTC
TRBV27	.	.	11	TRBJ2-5	CASGVGVEQYF	TGTGCCAGCGGTGTTGGCGTGGAGCAGTACTTC
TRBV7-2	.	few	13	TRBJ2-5	CASSLDSHETQYF	TGTGCCAGCAGCTTAGACTCGCACGAGACCCAGTACTTC
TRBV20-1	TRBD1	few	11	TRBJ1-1	CSAKPGQEAFF	TGCAGTGCAAAACCGGGACAGGAAGCTTTCTTT
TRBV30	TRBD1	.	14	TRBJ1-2	CAWSKPPGQGVYTF	TGTGCCTGGAGCAAGCCCCCGGGACAGGGTGTCTACACCTTC
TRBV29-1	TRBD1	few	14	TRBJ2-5	CSVDGDRGTRAQYF	TGCAGCGTTGATGGGGACAGGGGCACCCGGGCCCAGTACTTC
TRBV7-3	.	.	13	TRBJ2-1	CASSLTSDREQFF	TGTGCCAGCAGCTTAACTAGCGATCGTGAGCAGTTCTTC
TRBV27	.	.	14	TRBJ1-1	CASSQDGVNTEAFF	TGTGCCAGCAGTCAAGACGGAGTGAACACTGAAGCTTTCTTT
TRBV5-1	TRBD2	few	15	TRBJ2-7	CASSPTSGGSYEQYF	TGCGCCAGCAGCCCAACTAGCGGAGGCTCCTACGAGCAGTACTTC
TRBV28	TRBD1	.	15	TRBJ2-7	CASSVDRGTFYEQYF	TGTGCCAGCAGCGTGGACAGGGGGACCTTCTACGAGCAGTACTTC
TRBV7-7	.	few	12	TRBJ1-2	CASSLVCRGYTF	TGTGCTAGCAGCTTAGTTTGCCGGGGCTACACCTTC
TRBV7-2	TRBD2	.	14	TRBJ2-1	CASSLGSGRDEQFF	TGTGCCAGCAGCTTAGGGTCAGGGAGGGATGAGCAGTTCTTC
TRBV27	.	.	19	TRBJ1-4	CASSLNSPQGKGLYEKLFF	TGTGCCAGCAGTCTAAACAGTCCCCAGGGGAAGGGGCTATATGAAAAACTGTTTTTT
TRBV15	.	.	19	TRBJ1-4	CATSSSQALGGNLNEKLFF	TGTGCCACCAGCAGTAGTCAAGCTCTGGGCGGGAACCTTAATGAAAAACTGTTTTTT
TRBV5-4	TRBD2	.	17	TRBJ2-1	CASSSAGGRGSYNEQFF	TGTGCCAGCAGCTCGGCGGGCGGGAGGGGCTCCTACAATGAGCAGTTCTTC
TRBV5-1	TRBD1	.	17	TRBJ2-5	CASSLGQGARGQETQYF	TGCGCCAGCAGCCTGGGACAGGGGGCCCGTGGGCAAGAGACCCAGTACTTC
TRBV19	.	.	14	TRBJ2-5	CASSIGGKQETQYF	TGTGCCAGTAGTATTGGCGGGAAACAAGAGACCCAGTACTTC
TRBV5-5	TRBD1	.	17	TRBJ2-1	CASSPNRGQAFNNEQFF	TGTGCCAGCAGCCCGAACAGGGGACAGGCTTTTAACAATGAGCAGTTCTTC
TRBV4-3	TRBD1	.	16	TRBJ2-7	CASSQGIGTGNYEQYF	TGCGCCAGCAGCCAAGGCATTGGGACAGGGAACTACGAGCAGTACTTC
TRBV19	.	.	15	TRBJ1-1	CASSTLDSIHTEAFF	TGTGCCAGTAGTACACTGGACAGTATCCACACTGAAGCTTTCTTT
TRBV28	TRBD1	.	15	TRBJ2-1	CASSLGGQIVNEQFF	TGTGCCAGCAGTTTAGGGGGACAGATAGTCAATGAGCAGTTCTTC
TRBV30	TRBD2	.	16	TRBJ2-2	CAWSVREGLSTGELFF	TGTGCCTGGAGTGTGAGGGAGGGGTTGAGCACCGGGGAGCTGTTTTTT